A single sample is the source of the 25 T cell receptor beta chains below, sequenced in a study of blood T cell repertoires in COVID-19. Clones were sequenced by immunoSEQ multiplex PCR, and TCRdb holds only the in-frame ones, with some missing. The sample includes about 350,000 clones, 87% of them seen just once. Specimen: peripheral blood. These receptors were taken from a man aged 25-45 years with COVID-19, enrolled during active disease.

The J gene is TRBJ2-1, the V gene TRBV6-5; weak D call: TRBD2 (5 bases). With 4 bases removed from V and 8 bases from J, the gap between germline ends came to 18 bases. CDR3 length equals 15 residues. Looked up from germline, CDR1 is MNHEY and CDR2 is SVGAGI. The CDR3 spells CASSSQLGRVDEQFF. The CDR3, as DNA: TGTGCCAGCAGTTCTCAACTAGGGCGGGTGGATGAGCAGTTCTTC.

This clone was seen only a few times. The chain has TRBV19 and TRBJ1-1; 7 positions match TRBD1. CDR1 is LNHDA, CDR2 SQIVND, per germline (reference sequence). V dropped 5 bases and J dropped 3; count of bases not matched to a gene: 3. The CDR3 has 13 residues. This CDR3 reads CASSWDRHTEAFF. The CDR3 DNA is TGTGCCAGTAGTTGGGACAGACACACTGAAGCTTTCTTT.

The chain is built from TRBV6-2 or TRBV6-3 and TRBJ2-2; tentatively, D is TRBD2 (6 bases). The V and J ends lost 1 base and 4 bases respectively, with 13 bases between them. The germline CDR1 and CDR2 sequences are MNHEY and SVGEGT. This CDR3 has 16 amino acids. CDR3 residues: CASSYLRDGPTGELFF. The CDR3 bases are TGTGCCAGCAGTTACTTGCGGGACGGACCCACCGGGGAGCTGTTTTTT.

This clone appeared once. The J gene is TRBJ1-2, the V gene TRBV28; no firm D call. The CDR3 spans 13 residues. The germline V and J ends were trimmed by 2 bases and 7 bases, with 11 bases remaining between them. Looked up from germline, CDR1 is MDHEN and CDR2 is SYDVKM. The CDR3 region is CASSLAGIGGYTF. The CDR3 DNA reads TGTGCCAGCAGTTTAGCGGGAATTGGTGGCTACACCTTC.

This chain joins TRBV4-3 and TRBJ2-7; 7 bases line up with TRBD1. After removal of 1 base from V and 3 bases from J, the junction contained 3 bases not matched to a gene. The CDR3 covers 14 residues. Germline values: CDR1 LGHNA, CDR2 YSLEER. The CDR3 bases are TGCGCCAGCAGCCAAGGACAGGGAATCTACGAGCAGTACTTC. The encoded protein is CASSQGQGIYEQYF.

The chain recombines TRBV7-2 with TRBJ1-1, with D tentatively TRBD1 (5 bases). The CDR3 consists of 13 residues. Germline values: CDR1 SGHTA, CDR2 FQGNSA. Trimming stripped 1 base from V and 7 bases from J, with 10 bases between. CDR3 DNA sequence: TGTGCCAGCAGCTTAGATAGGCAGGGTGAAGCTTTCTTT. Amino acid sequence: CASSLDRQGEAFF.

Details on this clone: This sample includes further DNA sequences coding for the same CDR3. The chain combines TRBV6-5 with TRBJ2-7; TRBD1 is a possible D gene (5 bases). CDR3 length equals 14 residues. Germline CDR1 is MNHEY and CDR2 is SVGAGI. Trimming removed 0 bases at V and 3 bases at J, with 9 bases between. CDR3 coding DNA: TGTGCCAGCAGTTACTCGGGCAGGGTCTACGAGCAGTACTTC. Its translation: CASSYSGRVYEQYF.

The rearrangement links TRBV18 to TRBJ1-2, with D possibly matching TRBD1 (6 bases). CDR1 and CDR2 from the germline V gene are KGHSH and LQKENI. The CDR3 is made up of 17 amino acids. Trimming removed 3 bases from V and 4 bases from J, with 21 bases in between. CDR3 nucleotides: TGTGCCAGCTCACCCAGCTACGCGGACAGTACCGCCTATGGCTACACCTTC. Translated, it gives CASSPSYADSTAYGYTF.

The chain recombines TRBV7-3 with TRBJ2-1, with TRBD2 identical over 15 bases. Germline-derived CDR1 and CDR2 are SGHTA and FQGTGA. The ends lost 3 bases at V and 8 bases at J; junction bases unmatched: 11. CDR3 length: 18 amino acids. CDR3: CASSFIGTSGGIVYEQFF. CDR3 sequence (DNA): TGTGCCAGCAGCTTTATAGGGACTAGCGGGGGGATCGTCTATGAGCAGTTCTTC.

CDR3 in amino acids: CASSVGQRGTQYF. CDR3 DNA sequence: TGTGCCAGCAGCGTCGGACAAAGGGGGACCCAGTACTTC. The chain recombines TRBV7-2 with TRBJ2-5; perhaps TRBD1 as D (5 bases). The germline V and J ends were trimmed by 5 bases and 7 bases, with 14 bases remaining between them. CDR3 size: 13 residues. Germline CDR1 and CDR2: SGHTA and FQGNSA.

The CDR3 nucleotides are TGTGCCAGCAGCTTTAGGACAGGGGGGACCTACGAGCAGTACTTC. This encodes CASSFRTGGTYEQYF. This chain connects TRBV5-4 to TRBJ2-7; TRBD1 aligns across 10 bases. V gave up 2 bases and J gave up 2 bases; unmatched junction bases: 4. This CDR3 comprises 15 residues. Germline lookup yields CDR1 SGHNT and CDR2 YYREEE (reference sequence).

In its sample, this clone was seen a few times. The chain combines TRBV11-3 with TRBJ2-1; no firm D call. The ends were cut back, 0 bases at V and 4 bases at J, with 10 bases in the middle. CDR3 length equals 15 residues. CDR1 and CDR2 from the germline V gene are SGHNT and YENEEA. CDR3 coding DNA: TGTGCCAGCAGCTTAGATCGAGGCGCGTACAATGAGCAGTTCTTC. The encoded protein is CASSLDRGAYNEQFF.

The chain joins TRBV24-1 to TRBJ2-5; D possibly corresponds to TRBD1 (6 bases). Germline lookup yields CDR1 KGHDR and CDR2 SFDVKD. Trimming took off 7 bases at V and 3 bases at J, with 11 bases between the two ends. This CDR3 is built from 13 residues. The CDR3 is CATRGPGEETQYF. The CDR3 nucleotides read TGTGCCACCAGAGGTCCAGGGGAAGAGACCCAGTACTTC.

The V gene is TRBV7-7, the J gene TRBJ2-1; TRBD2 agrees at 13 bases. Trimming took 4 bases from V and 4 from J; bases not matched to a gene: 1. The CDR3 extends over 15 amino acids. Germline V gene data show CDR1 as SSHAT and CDR2 as FNYEAQ (reference sequence). The DNA for the CDR3 is TGTGCCAGCAGCTCGGGACTAGCGGGGTACAATGAGCAGTTCTTC. Translated, it gives CASSSGLAGYNEQFF. Full variable domain (outside the CDR3, taken from reference TRBV7-7 and TRBJ2-1): GAGVSQSPRYKVTKRGQDVTLRCDPISSHATLYWYQQALGQGPEFLTYFNYEAQPDKSGLPSDRFSAERPEGSISTLTIQRTEQRDSAMYRCASSSGLAGYNEQFFGPGTRLTVL.

CDR3 sequence reads: CASSLTLNTEAFF. CDR3 in DNA: TGTGCCAGCAGTCTCACACTGAACACTGAAGCTTTCTTT. This chain joins TRBV28 and TRBJ1-1; no reliable D call. CDR1 and CDR2 from the germline V gene are MDHEN and SYDVKM. V was clipped by 5 bases and J by 0 bases, with 7 bases between them. The CDR3 is 13 amino acids. Using reference TRBV28 and TRBJ1-1 for the parts outside the CDR3, the full variable domain is DVKVTQSSRYLVKRTGEKVFLECVQDMDHENMFWYRQDPGLGLRLIYFSYDVKMKEKGDIPEGYSVSREKKERFSLILESASTNQTSMYLCASSLTLNTEAFFGQGTRLTVV.

This rearrangement joins TRBV6-7 to TRBJ1-3, with D maybe TRBD1 (6 bases). TRBV6-7 is recorded as an ORF, its role being uncertain. Trimming left V 9 bases short and J 0 bases short, with 9 bases between. The CDR3 sequence is 13 residues long. CDR3 sequence reads: CARSQGSGNTIYF. The CDR3 region has the DNA TGTGCCAGGTCACAGGGCTCTGGAAACACCATATATTTT.

J is TRBJ2-7 and V is TRBV11-2, with D tentatively TRBD2 (6 bases). Trimming took off 7 bases at V and 0 bases at J, with 16 bases between the two ends. The germline CDR1 and CDR2 sequences are SGHAT and FQNNGV. This CDR3 comprises 15 residues. The CDR3 DNA sequence: TGTGCCAGCACCCCGGGTCCCGGGAGCTCCTACGAGCAGTACTTC. As protein: CASTPGPGSSYEQYF. The full variable domain, completed using reference TRBV11-2 and TRBJ2-7, is EAGVAQSPRYKIIEKRQSVAFWCNPISGHATLYWYQQILGQGPKLLIQFQNNGVVDDSQLPKDRFSAERLKGVDSTLKIQPAKLEDSAVYLCASTPGPGSSYEQYFGPGTRLTVT.

The chain uses TRBV7-8 and TRBJ2-2, with D perhaps matching TRBD2 (5 bases). The CDR3 runs 16 residues. CDR1 is SGHVS and CDR2 is FQNEAQ in the germline V gene. V gave up 0 bases and J gave up 0 bases, with 8 bases separating them. Here the CDR3 DNA reads TGTGCCAGCAGCTTAGCGGGGAGAGCGAACACCGGGGAGCTGTTTTTT. This encodes CASSLAGRANTGELFF.

The chain links TRBV11-2 to TRBJ2-1; 10 bases are a match to TRBD2. V lost 5 bases, J lost 0 bases, and 1 base stayed unmatched. The germline gives CDR1 SGHAT, CDR2 FQNNGV. This CDR3 is built from 15 residues. CDR3 amino acids: CASSASGSSYNEQFF. The CDR3 coding sequence is TGTGCCAGCAGCGCTAGCGGGAGCTCCTACAATGAGCAGTTCTTC. Together with reference TRBV11-2 and TRBJ2-1, the CDR3 gives the full variable domain: EAGVAQSPRYKIIEKRQSVAFWCNPISGHATLYWYQQILGQGPKLLIQFQNNGVVDDSQLPKDRFSAERLKGVDSTLKIQPAKLEDSAVYLCASSASGSSYNEQFFGPGTRLTVL.

This sequence joins TRBV3-1 (or the pseudogene TRBV3-2) and TRBJ1-4; D gene unclear. The CDR3 has 14 residues. The V end lost 4 bases, the J end lost 8 bases, and 14 bases lay between the germline ends. CDR1 and CDR2 (germline): LGHDT, YNNKEL (reference sequence). The CDR3, as DNA: TGTGCCAGCAGCCGATTACCGAGAGGGGAAAAACTGTTTTTT. Translation: CASSRLPRGEKLFF.

The chain links TRBV9 to TRBJ1-4, with a possible D match to TRBD1 (6 bases). Germline V lookup: CDR1 SGDLS, CDR2 YYNGEE. V gave up 7 bases and J gave up 7 bases, with 23 bases separating them. The CDR3 extends over 16 amino acids. CDR3 in amino acids: CASGGLGPLSFEKLFF. The CDR3 region has the DNA TGTGCCAGCGGGGGCTTGGGCCCTTTGAGTTTTGAAAAACTGTTTTTT.

CDR3 loop: CASSEFETGGTYNEQFF. CDR3 nucleotides: TGTGCCAGCAGTGAATTCGAGACGGGAGGAACCTACAATGAGCAGTTCTTC. V and J are TRBV2 and TRBJ2-1, with 7 bases matching TRBD2. Germline assignment: CDR1 SNHLY and CDR2 FYNNEI. Trimming took 2 bases from V and 2 from J; bases not matched to a gene: 9. The CDR3 loop spans 17 amino acids.

The J gene is TRBJ2-7, the V gene TRBV11-3, with 9 positions matching TRBD2. This CDR3 contains 17 residues. The V and J ends lost 2 bases and 3 bases, in that order; junction bases with no gene match: 11. Germline CDR1 is SGHNT and CDR2 is YENEEA. CDR3 coding DNA: TGTGCCAGCAGCTTATTACGAGCGGGAGGACCACACTACGAGCAGTACTTC. This codes for CASSLLRAGGPHYEQYF.

The chain is built from TRBV18 and TRBJ2-3; 12 nucleotides match TRBD2. V lost 1 base to trimming and J lost 5 bases; unmatched junction nucleotides: 10. CDR1 is KGHSH, CDR2 LQKENI, per germline. The CDR3 contains 18 residues. The CDR3 bases are TGTGCCAGCTCACCACGGCTAGCGGGAGGGCCAGGATTAGATACGCAGTATTTT. As protein: CASSPRLAGGPGLDTQYF.

Here the CDR3 reads CASRKGAGSSSMDEKLFF. The CDR3 DNA follows: TGTGCCAGCAGAAAAGGGGCCGGCAGCAGTAGTATGGATGAAAAACTGTTTTTT. This chain joins TRBV4-2 and TRBJ1-4; tentatively, D is TRBD1 (5 bases). This CDR3 has 18 residues. The germline gives CDR1 LGHNA, CDR2 YNFKEQ. V lost 6 bases to trimming and J lost 6 bases, with 26 bases between them.